The rows below give T cell receptor beta chains drawn from one sample of a study of identical twins. TCRdb fed the 5' RACE reads into MiXCR, producing one record per CDR3 protein. The sample contains 250,000 to 300,000 distinct CDR3 sequences, over 8.5% of which appear only once. The same data also went into a second study, on yellow fever vaccine responses in identical twins.

The source material was CD8+ T cells sorted from blood. The receptors come from a woman younger than 30 in good health. Each CDR3 is given with its conserved first and last residue. Fields, in order: V gene, J gene, clone size, D gene, CDR3 DNA, CDR3 protein. D genes are given only for firm matches. Clone sizes are given selectively: once, few, many, or a class where the clone is expanded.

v_call: TRBV6-2/TRBV6-3
j_call: TRBJ2-2
clone_size: many
d_call: TRBD1
cdr3_nt: TGTGCCAGCGAGACAGGGGGTGAGACCGGGGAGCTGTTTTTT
cdr3_aa: CASETGGETGELFF

v_call: TRBV6-1
j_call: TRBJ1-2
clone_size: many
d_call: TRBD1
cdr3_nt: TGTGCCAGCAGTGAAGCTTGGCGGGACAGGGGCCGCCTTAACTATGGCTACACCTTC
cdr3_aa: CASSEAWRDRGRLNYGYTF

v_call: TRBV7-9
j_call: TRBJ2-7
clone_size: .
d_call: .
cdr3_nt: TGTGCCAGCAGCCCAGCATTAGTCGAATCCCATAGCGAGCAGTACTTC
cdr3_aa: CASSPALVESHSEQYF

v_call: TRBV6-2/TRBV6-3
j_call: TRBJ2-5
clone_size: .
d_call: .
cdr3_nt: TGTGCCAGCAGTGACGGATCAGGTATAGAGACCCAGTACTTC
cdr3_aa: CASSDGSGIETQYF

v_call: TRBV7-9
j_call: TRBJ2-7
clone_size: .
d_call: .
cdr3_nt: TGTGCCAGCAGCGATTTAGTCGGGGCGGGGGAGCAGTACTTC
cdr3_aa: CASSDLVGAGEQYF

v_call: TRBV5-1
j_call: TRBJ1-1
clone_size: few
d_call: .
cdr3_nt: TGCGCCAGCAGCCGAAGACCGGGATATAAAGATACTGAAGCTTTCTTT
cdr3_aa: CASSRRPGYKDTEAFF

v_call: TRBV20-1
j_call: TRBJ1-1
clone_size: .
d_call: .
cdr3_nt: TGCAGTGCTCCCCCGGGGGAAAACACTGAAGCTTTCTTT
cdr3_aa: CSAPPGENTEAFF

v_call: TRBV19
j_call: TRBJ2-1
clone_size: .
d_call: TRBD2
cdr3_nt: TGTGCCAGTAGTATTTTCTCGGGGGGGGGCCGTAATGAGCAGTTCTTC
cdr3_aa: CASSIFSGGGRNEQFF

v_call: TRBV14
j_call: TRBJ2-7
clone_size: .
d_call: TRBD2
cdr3_nt: TGTGCCAGCAGCCACTGGAGCGGGGGCCTCTCCTACGAGCAGTACTTC
cdr3_aa: CASSHWSGGLSYEQYF

v_call: TRBV29-1
j_call: TRBJ1-2
clone_size: many
d_call: TRBD1
cdr3_nt: TGCAGCGTTGAAAGACAGGGTATGGGCTATGGCTACACCTTC
cdr3_aa: CSVERQGMGYGYTF

v_call: TRBV7-2
j_call: TRBJ2-3
clone_size: .
d_call: .
cdr3_nt: TGTGCCAGCAGCTTACTGGCGGGTGCAGATACGCAGTATTTT
cdr3_aa: CASSLLAGADTQYF

v_call: TRBV6-1
j_call: TRBJ2-2
clone_size: few
d_call: .
cdr3_nt: TGTGCCCATACAGTAGCGAACACCGGGGAGCTGTTTTTT
cdr3_aa: CAHTVANTGELFF

v_call: TRBV11-1
j_call: TRBJ1-1
clone_size: .
d_call: TRBD1
cdr3_nt: TGTGCCAGCAGCTTAGTGGGCGGGACAGCAAATATGAACACTGAAGCTTTCTTT
cdr3_aa: CASSLVGGTANMNTEAFF

v_call: TRBV5-5
j_call: TRBJ2-7
clone_size: few
d_call: TRBD1
cdr3_nt: TGTGCCATCAGCTCGACAGGGGGCTACGAGCAGTACTTC
cdr3_aa: CAISSTGGYEQYF

v_call: TRBV9
j_call: TRBJ2-7
clone_size: .
d_call: TRBD1
cdr3_nt: TGTGCCAGCAGCGAAACGCCGGGACAGATCTACGAGCAGTACTTC
cdr3_aa: CASSETPGQIYEQYF

v_call: TRBV9
j_call: TRBJ2-2
clone_size: .
d_call: TRBD1
cdr3_nt: TGTGCCAGCAGCGTCGAAGGGGGCTACACCGGGGAGCTGTTTTTT
cdr3_aa: CASSVEGGYTGELFF

v_call: TRBV3-1
j_call: TRBJ2-3
clone_size: few
d_call: TRBD1
cdr3_nt: TGTGCCAGCAGCCAGGCCTGGACAGGGGGAGATACGCAGTATTTT
cdr3_aa: CASSQAWTGGDTQYF

v_call: TRBV27
j_call: TRBJ2-1
clone_size: many
d_call: .
cdr3_nt: TGTGCCAGCAGCCCCGGGACGTATTTTTACAATGAGCAGTTCTTC
cdr3_aa: CASSPGTYFYNEQFF

v_call: TRBV28
j_call: TRBJ2-7
clone_size: many
d_call: TRBD1
cdr3_nt: TGTGCCAGCAGCTCCAGACCGGGACAGGCATACGAGCAGTACTTC
cdr3_aa: CASSSRPGQAYEQYF

v_call: TRBV7-9
j_call: TRBJ2-3
clone_size: .
d_call: .
cdr3_nt: TGTGCCAGCAGTTACTCAGGGAATCTCACAGATACGCAGTATTTT
cdr3_aa: CASSYSGNLTDTQYF

v_call: TRBV24-1
j_call: TRBJ1-1
clone_size: few
d_call: .
cdr3_nt: TGTGCCACCAGTGATATAGGAGGCCAAGAAGCTTTCTTT
cdr3_aa: CATSDIGGQEAFF

v_call: TRBV24-1
j_call: TRBJ2-1
clone_size: .
d_call: .
cdr3_nt: TGTGCCACCAGTGATTTGCGGTCGCCTCCTGGGTTCTTC
cdr3_aa: CATSDLRSPPGFF

v_call: TRBV7-9
j_call: TRBJ2-3
clone_size: .
d_call: .
cdr3_nt: TGTGCCAGCAGTGACGCGTCTTCCACAGATACGCAGTATTTT
cdr3_aa: CASSDASSTDTQYF

v_call: TRBV27
j_call: TRBJ2-3
clone_size: .
d_call: TRBD2
cdr3_nt: TGTGCCAGCGGGGGGACTAGCGGGAGAACAGATACGCAGTATTTT
cdr3_aa: CASGGTSGRTDTQYF

v_call: TRBV14
j_call: TRBJ2-7
clone_size: few
d_call: .
cdr3_nt: TGTGCCAGCAGCCAATCTCACTCCTACGAGCAGTACTTC
cdr3_aa: CASSQSHSYEQYF

v_call: TRBV7-2
j_call: TRBJ1-2
clone_size: .
d_call: .
cdr3_nt: TGTGCCAGCAGCTTAGTCCGGGGCGGGGCGGACTATGGCTACACCTTC
cdr3_aa: CASSLVRGGADYGYTF

v_call: TRBV9
j_call: TRBJ2-3
clone_size: many
d_call: .
cdr3_nt: TGTGCCAGCAGCGTAGAGGACACAGATACGCAGTATTTT
cdr3_aa: CASSVEDTDTQYF

v_call: TRBV7-9
j_call: TRBJ2-7
clone_size: .
d_call: TRBD1
cdr3_nt: TGTGCCAGCAGCTTAGCGGAAGGGACAGGGCACTACGAGCAGTACTTC
cdr3_aa: CASSLAEGTGHYEQYF

v_call: TRBV29-1
j_call: TRBJ2-2
clone_size: few
d_call: .
cdr3_nt: TGCAGCGTTTACCGCTACACCGGGGAGCTGTTTTTT
cdr3_aa: CSVYRYTGELFF

v_call: TRBV30
j_call: TRBJ2-2
clone_size: .
d_call: .
cdr3_nt: TGTGCCTGGAGTGTGGTTGAATACGGGGAGCTGTTTTTT
cdr3_aa: CAWSVVEYGELFF

v_call: TRBV12-3/TRBV12-4
j_call: TRBJ2-1
clone_size: many
d_call: TRBD2
cdr3_nt: TGTGCCAGCAGTTCGACTAGCGGGAGGGGTACCTACAATGAGCAGTTCTTC
cdr3_aa: CASSSTSGRGTYNEQFF

v_call: TRBV24-1
j_call: TRBJ2-7
clone_size: few
d_call: TRBD2
cdr3_nt: TGTGCCACCAGTGATCGGACTAGTTACGAGCAGTACTTC
cdr3_aa: CATSDRTSYEQYF

v_call: TRBV7-6
j_call: TRBJ1-1
clone_size: few
d_call: .
cdr3_nt: TGTGCCAGCAGAGAACAGGGTGGGAACACTGAAGCTTTCTTT
cdr3_aa: CASREQGGNTEAFF

v_call: TRBV12-3/TRBV12-4
j_call: TRBJ2-5
clone_size: many
d_call: TRBD2
cdr3_nt: TGTGCCAGCAGTTTAGGGGTCTCGACTAGCGGAGAGACCCAGTACTTC
cdr3_aa: CASSLGVSTSGETQYF

v_call: TRBV14
j_call: TRBJ2-3
clone_size: .
d_call: .
cdr3_nt: TGTGCCAGCAGTCGCCTTCTGGCAGATACGCAGTATTTT
cdr3_aa: CASSRLLADTQYF

v_call: TRBV29-1
j_call: TRBJ2-1
clone_size: many
d_call: .
cdr3_nt: TGCAGCGTTGAAGGTGCGGCAGGACAGTACAATGAGCAGTTCTTC
cdr3_aa: CSVEGAAGQYNEQFF

v_call: TRBV20-1
j_call: TRBJ2-5
clone_size: few
d_call: .
cdr3_nt: TGCAGTGCTAGAGAAGTAGGAGAAGAGACCCAGTACTTC
cdr3_aa: CSAREVGEETQYF

v_call: TRBV20-1
j_call: TRBJ2-7
clone_size: .
d_call: TRBD2
cdr3_nt: TGCAGTGCCCACTCCCATACTAGCGCTACCTACAAGCAGTACTTC
cdr3_aa: CSAHSHTSATYKQYF